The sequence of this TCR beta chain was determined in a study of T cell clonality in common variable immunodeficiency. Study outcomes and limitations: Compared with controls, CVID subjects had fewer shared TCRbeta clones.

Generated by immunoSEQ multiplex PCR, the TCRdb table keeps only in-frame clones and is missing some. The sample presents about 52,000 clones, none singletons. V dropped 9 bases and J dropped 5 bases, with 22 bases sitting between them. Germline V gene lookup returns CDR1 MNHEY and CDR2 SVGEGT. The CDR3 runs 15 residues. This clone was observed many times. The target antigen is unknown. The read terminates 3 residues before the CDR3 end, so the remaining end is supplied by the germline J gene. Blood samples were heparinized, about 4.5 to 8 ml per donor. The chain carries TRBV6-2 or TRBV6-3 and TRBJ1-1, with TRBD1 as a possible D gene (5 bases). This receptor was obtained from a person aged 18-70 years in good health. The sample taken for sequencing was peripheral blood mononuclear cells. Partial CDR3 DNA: TGTGCCAGTGTTAAAAGGACATTAATAATAACTGAA. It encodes CASVKRTLIITE. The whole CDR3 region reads CASVKRTLIITEAFF.